This T cell receptor (beta chain) was documented in a study of cytomegalovirus exposure and HLA in healthy donors. It was with 60 Vbeta and 13 Jbeta primers that the PCR ran. Only in-frame clones appear in the TCRdb table, and some are missing; sequencing was by immunoSEQ multiplex PCR. The sample yields about 94,000 clones, 50% to 75% seen once. The CDR3 extends over 15 amino acids. Germline lookup yields CDR1 SGDLS and CDR2 YYNGEE. V was clipped by 4 bases and J by 7 bases; unmatched bases: 6. The rearrangement joins TRBV9 to TRBJ2-2, with 11 nucleotides matching TRBD2. This TCR derives from a young man in good health and CMV-seronegative. The sample consisted of PBMCs. The CDR3 here is CASSIPGTSGGELFF. The CDR3 region has the DNA TGTGCCAGCAGCATACCCGGGACTAGCGGCGGGGAGCTGTTTTTT.